This entry describes one TCR beta chain. Its target is not known. The record originates from a study of OX40 agonist ivuxolimab in advanced cancers. Study background: Ivuxolimab is a fully human IgG2 antibody that activates OX40 (CD134). The eligibility criteria allowed prior anti-PD-1, anti-PD-L1 or anti-CTLA-4 therapy, and about 40% had some. Study-wide points: On average, CD8+ T cells showed a greater number of expanded clones than CD4+.

The repertoire was sequenced with immunoSEQ multiplex PCR; TCRdb's copy has only in-frame clones and lacks some. The repertoire holds about 90,000 clones, approximately 90% seen once, with roughly 0.32% in the top ten. This sequence originates from an adult with an advanced solid tumor such as melanoma, head and neck, liver or kidney cancer. The starting material was CD4+ or CD8+ T cells sorted from blood, obtained in a trial of the OX40 agonist ivuxolimab.

The CDR3 DNA is TGTGCCAGCAGCTTGGGCAGGGAGGAGACCCAGTACTTC. It is translated as CASSLGREETQYF. The chain joins TRBV5-4 to TRBJ2-5; D is tentatively TRBD1 or TRBD2 (5 bases each). V lost 0 bases and J lost 5, with 8 bases in between. The germline CDR1 and CDR2 sequences are SGHNT and YYREEE (reference sequence). CDR3 length: 13 amino acids.